Listed below are T cell receptor beta chains from one sample, sequenced in a study of T cells after yellow fever vaccination. TCRdb recomputed calls from the 5' RACE reads with MiXCR, one row per CDR3 protein. The sample has about 580,000 distinct CDR3 sequences, approximately 16% seen once. Material: PBMCs, obtained 5 to 6 days after the first yellow fever vaccination. These receptors were taken from a man younger than 35 who received the YFV17D yellow fever vaccine. CDR3s include the opening cysteine and the closing phenylalanine or tryptophan. Each record gives: V gene, clone size, D gene, CDR3 length, J gene, CDR3 DNA, CDR3 protein. D genes are given only for firm matches. A clone size is listed for some rows: how often the clone was seen (once, few, many), or a class if it is expanded.

TRBV30,-,-,13,TRBJ1-1,TGTGCCTCCTACAGATCCCCGAACACTGAAGCTTTCTTT,CASYRSPNTEAFF
TRBV9,few,-,15,TRBJ2-6,TGTGCCAGCAGCGTCAGGGGTAGTGGGGCCAACGTCCTGACTTTC,CASSVRGSGANVLTF
TRBV5-4,-,-,13,TRBJ1-1,TGTGCCAGCAGGTCACAGGCGAACACTGAAGCTTTCTTT,CASRSQANTEAFF
TRBV30,few,TRBD1,14,TRBJ1-5,TGTGCCTTGGGGACAGGGGGCTTCAATCAGCCCCAGCATTTT,CALGTGGFNQPQHF
TRBV7-9,few,TRBD1,15,TRBJ1-3,TGTGCCAGCACCACCCTTAAGGGGGCAGGGAACACCATATATTTT,CASTTLKGAGNTIYF
TRBV29-1,-,-,13,TRBJ2-1,TGCAGCGTTGAAGATGCCACTTGGAATGAGCAGTTCTTC,CSVEDATWNEQFF
TRBV4-1,few,-,17,TRBJ2-5,TGCGCCAGCAGCCAAGATCGGGGGGCCTCCGCTAAAGAGACCCAGTACTTC,CASSQDRGASAKETQYF
TRBV11-2,-,TRBD2,11,TRBJ2-1,TGTGCCACGCGGGGGGGCTTTGAGCAGTTCTTC,CATRGGFEQFF
TRBV11-2,-,-,15,TRBJ2-7,TGTGCCAGCAGCTTAGATGGCGTAAACCGCTACGAGCAGTACTTC,CASSLDGVNRYEQYF
TRBV5-4,few,-,15,TRBJ2-3,TGTGCCAGCAACCAGCGAGCCTCTAGCACAGATACGCAGTATTTT,CASNQRASSTDTQYF
TRBV14,few,-,15,TRBJ2-3,TGTGCCAGCAGCCGGACGGGATTCATCACAGATACGCAGTATTTT,CASSRTGFITDTQYF
TRBV12-3/TRBV12-4,-,TRBD1,14,TRBJ2-5,TGTGCCACTGCGCTTATGGACAGGCCGGACCCCCAGTACTTC,CATALMDRPDPQYF
TRBV24-1,-,TRBD1,16,TRBJ2-2,TGTGCCACCAGTGATCCCTCAGGGGGAAACACCGGGGAGCTGTTTTTT,CATSDPSGGNTGELFF
TRBV7-2,-,-,15,TRBJ2-5,TGTGCCAGCAGCCCAGTCGTCAATCCTCAAGAGACCCAGTACTTC,CASSPVVNPQETQYF
TRBV7-2,-,TRBD1,15,TRBJ2-5,TGTGCCAGCAGCAGCCGACAGGGGACCACGCAGACCCAGTACTTC,CASSSRQGTTQTQYF
TRBV25-1,-,TRBD1,16,TRBJ1-6,TGTGCCAGCAGCGCGACCTACAGGGGCTCGTTCTCACCCCTCCACTTT,CASSATYRGSFSPLHF
TRBV11-2,few,-,17,TRBJ2-1,TGTGCCAGCAGCCCCCGCGGACTTCTAAGCTCCTACAATGAGCAGTTCTTC,CASSPRGLLSSYNEQFF
TRBV5-1,few,-,12,TRBJ2-1,TGCGCCAGCAGCTTGGCCTCGGGGTATCTGTTCTTC,CASSLASGYLFF
TRBV5-6,-,TRBD1,14,TRBJ1-1,TGTGCCAGCAGCTTGGGGGACAGGGGAGTGATGGCTTTCTTT,CASSLGDRGVMAFF
TRBV5-1,-,-,14,TRBJ2-7,TGCGCCAGCAGCTCCCGACAGTCCTCGGCCGAGCAGTACTTC,CASSSRQSSAEQYF
TRBV28,few,TRBD2,15,TRBJ2-1,TGTGCCAGCAGTTTAGCCAGCGGGGGGGCCAATGAGCAGTTCTTC,CASSLASGGANEQFF
TRBV28,-,-,17,TRBJ2-6,TGTGCCAGCAGAGACAGTGGAGGAGACTCTGGGGCCAACGTCCTGACTTTC,CASRDSGGDSGANVLTF
TRBV6-2/TRBV6-3,-,TRBD2,15,TRBJ2-5,TGTGCCAGCTCGGGGGCTAGCGGGTACCAAGAGACCCAGTACTTC,CASSGASGYQETQYF
TRBV11-2,-,TRBD1,15,TRBJ1-2,TGTGCCAGCAGCGCAAGGACAGGGGCGGGCTATGGCTACACCTTC,CASSARTGAGYGYTF
TRBV4-1,many,-,17,TRBJ1-3,TGCGCCAGTCGGGAACAGGACTTAATACACTCTGGAAACACCATATATTTT,CASREQDLIHSGNTIYF
TRBV2,few,TRBD1,13,TRBJ1-1,TGTGCCAGCACCTTGTTCTCGGGACAGCAGCATTTCTTT,CASTLFSGQQHFF
TRBV15,-,-,14,TRBJ2-1,TGTGCCACCAGCAGAGTTGGACACGGCAATGAGCAGTTCTTC,CATSRVGHGNEQFF